The clone carrying this T cell receptor (beta chain) was found a few times. Antigen specificity is unknown. MiXCR, applied by TCRdb to the reads, yields one record per CDR3 protein. Among around 550,000 distinct CDR3 sequences, around a quarter were seen once, and the ten largest hold roughly 13%. The data originate from a study of T cell repertoires in cytomegalovirus infection. Study context: Public TCR beta signatures were indicative of both CMV infection and a matching HLA type.

V was shortened by 8 bases and J by 5 bases, with 12 bases between the two germline ends. This CDR3 is 13 amino acids long. Germline CDR1 is MNHEY and CDR2 is SVGEGT. Study-level results: In two of eight donors, the top clonotype was HLA-C-restricted CMV-specific. Pooled public TCR beta family frequency picked out CMV carriers with the relevant HLA.

This sequence joins TRBV6-2 or TRBV6-3 and TRBJ2-2; no definite D call. The receptor's source is a human donor in good health (CMV status not recorded). Some clones in this sample may be carry-over from other donors' samples. The material sequenced was PBMCs. The CDR3 coding sequence is TGTGCCAGCGGAAATTCCCCTACCGGGGAGCTGTTTTTT. This encodes CASGNSPTGELFF.